This T cell receptor beta chain was captured by sequencing in a study of preoperative IRX-2 immunotherapy in early breast cancer. Assay: immunoSEQ multiplex PCR; the TCRdb copy retains only in-frame clones and omits some. This table has 40,000 to 45,000 clones, 85% to 95% appearing once. Specified treatment: preoperative locoregional IRX-2 cytokine immunotherapy. This phase Ib study tested locoregional IRX-2 cytokine immunotherapy given before surgery. The CDR3 has 14 amino acids. This clonotype originated in a human donor with breast cancer. V gene TRBV12-1 combines with J gene TRBJ1-1; TRBD1, as called in the table, went unchecked against the DNA. TRBV12-1 counts as a pseudogene. Sample: tumor tissue, taken after IRX-2 immunotherapy. CDR3 DNA sequence: TGTGCCAGCAGCTTTGACAGGCTCCACACTGAAGCTTTCTTT. The encoded protein is CASSFDRLHTEAFF.